This TCR beta chain was documented in a study of T cell responses to AZD1222 COVID-19 vaccine. Findings of the study overall: The breadth and depth of Spike-specific TCRs increased once two AZD1222 doses had been given. The study sampled repertoires only after the peak T cell response.

Between the trimmed V and J ends, which lost 10 bases and 6 bases, there was a span of 12 bases. Germline V lookup: CDR1 ENHRY, CDR2 SYGVKD. The CDR3 consists of 11 residues. Here immunoSEQ multiplex PCR was the method, and the copy in TCRdb shows in-frame clones only, minus some. The data show 130,000 to 150,000 clones, roughly 88% seen once. Remarks on this clone: Antigen: not known.

This chain connects TRBV10-3 to TRBJ1-1; weak D call: TRBD1 (5 bases). The TCR sequence derives from an adult who received the MenACWY meningococcal vaccine as a control. The source was peripheral blood, collected 28 days after the second dose of the MenACWY control vaccine. CDR3 nucleotide sequence: TGTGCCACCAGGGCGGGACCTGAAGCTTTCTTT. The encoded protein is CATRAGPEAFF.